This is a list of T cell receptor beta chains from one sample in a study of response to subunit inactivated influenza vaccine. TCRdb itself ran the RT-PCR reads through MiXCR, one entry per CDR3 protein. The sample includes about 180,000 distinct CDR3 sequences, around 11% seen only once; the top ten take approximately 35%. The input for sequencing was CD8+ T cells sorted from PBMCs, taken less than 30 months after vaccination. The receptors here all came from a man between 45 and 75 years old who received an inactivated influenza vaccine. Each CDR3 is given with its conserved first and last residue. Expanded clones get a size class; other rows say once, few or many, or leave the size out.

j_gene,v_gene,abundance,CDR3aa
TRBJ1-2,TRBV29-1,.,CSVEDHDSSAYGYTF
TRBJ2-1,TRBV7-9,few,CASSSWDSYNEQFF
TRBJ2-5,TRBV28,many,CATVDRGWETQYF
TRBJ2-5,TRBV10-3,few,CAISGGETQYF
TRBJ2-2,TRBV11-2,few,CASSLEFTGVLKMNTGELFF
TRBJ1-2,TRBV5-1,many,CASSLVWGTGYGYTF
TRBJ2-7,TRBV5-1,many,CASSLADRRYEQYF
TRBJ2-2,TRBV12-5,.,CASGLVGTGVTGELFF
TRBJ2-7,TRBV9,.,CASSFGTGRDEQYF
TRBJ2-2,TRBV4-2,many,CASSQASSGRGTGELFF
TRBJ2-7,TRBV7-9,.,CASSLSITYEQYF
TRBJ1-1,TRBV29-1,few,CSVSGGEAFF
TRBJ2-7,TRBV27,.,CASSPLAGAAYEQYF
TRBJ2-7,TRBV4-3,few,CASSQETGREGGKQYF
TRBJ1-2,TRBV5-4,.,CASSLSSVGYTF
TRBJ2-1,TRBV4-2,few,CASRSGGAYNEQFF
TRBJ2-7,TRBV29-1,few,CSVEVRWTGPNEQYF
TRBJ2-7,TRBV20-1,.,CSARDMQGYEQYF